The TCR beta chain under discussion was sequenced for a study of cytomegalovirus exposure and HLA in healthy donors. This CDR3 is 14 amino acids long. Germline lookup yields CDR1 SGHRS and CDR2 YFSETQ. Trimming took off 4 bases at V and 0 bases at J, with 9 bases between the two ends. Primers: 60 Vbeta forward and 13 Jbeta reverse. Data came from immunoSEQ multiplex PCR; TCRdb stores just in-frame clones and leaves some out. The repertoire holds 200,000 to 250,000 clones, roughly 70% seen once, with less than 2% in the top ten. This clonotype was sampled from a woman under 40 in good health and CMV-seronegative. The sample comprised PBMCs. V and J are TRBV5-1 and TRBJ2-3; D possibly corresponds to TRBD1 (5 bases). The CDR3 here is CASSIQGSTDTQYF. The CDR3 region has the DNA TGCGCCAGCAGCATTCAGGGAAGCACAGATACGCAGTATTTT. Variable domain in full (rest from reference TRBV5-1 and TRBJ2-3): KAGVTQTPRYLIKTRGQQVTLSCSPISGHRSVSWYQQTPGQGLQFLFEYFSETQRNKGNFPGRFSGRQFSNSRSEMNVSTLELGDSALYLCASSIQGSTDTQYFGPGTRLTVL.